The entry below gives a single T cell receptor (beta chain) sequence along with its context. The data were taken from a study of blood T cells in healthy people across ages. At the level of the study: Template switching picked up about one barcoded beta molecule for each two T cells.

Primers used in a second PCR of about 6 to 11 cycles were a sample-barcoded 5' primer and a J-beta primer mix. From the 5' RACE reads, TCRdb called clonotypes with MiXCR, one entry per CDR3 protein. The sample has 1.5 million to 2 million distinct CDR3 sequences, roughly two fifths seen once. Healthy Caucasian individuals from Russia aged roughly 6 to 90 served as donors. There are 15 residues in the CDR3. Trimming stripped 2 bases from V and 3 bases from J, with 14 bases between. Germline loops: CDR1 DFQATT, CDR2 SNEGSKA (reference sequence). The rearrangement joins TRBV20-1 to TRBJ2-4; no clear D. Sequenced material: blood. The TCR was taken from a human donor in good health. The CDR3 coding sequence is TGCAGTGCTAGAATCAACCCCTGGGGCAAAAACATTCAGTACTTC. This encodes CSARINPWGKNIQYF.